The 9 T cell receptor beta chains given below trace back to one sample, sequenced in a study of T cells in Graves' hyperthyroidism and ophthalmopathy. TCR beta CDR3 sequences were amplified from RNA transcripts. HTBI primers were used for first-round RT-PCR of the TCR CDR3. From the multiplex PCR reads, TCRdb called clonotypes with MiXCR, one entry per CDR3 protein. The sample holds 250,000 to 300,000 distinct CDR3 sequences, over 12% seen once. The sequenced material came from blood. Receptors were obtained from a woman aged 50 to 65 with Graves' hyperthyroidism that later progressed to Graves' ophthalmopathy.

At least ten counts were recorded for this clonotype. This chain connects TRBV28 to TRBJ1-5, with D maybe TRBD1 (5 bases). The CDR3 contains 18 residues. Germline V gives CDR1 MDHEN, CDR2 SYDVKM. V lost 7 bases, J lost 5 bases, and 27 bases lay in between. CDR3 nucleotide sequence: TGTGCCAGCAACCTCACCCCCCCCTGGGGCCACACCTATCAGCCCCAGCATTTT. Amino acid sequence: CASNLTPPWGHTYQPQHF.

This clonotype has at least ten counts. This chain uses TRBV15 with TRBJ1-5; 7 bases agree with TRBD1. V shed 4 bases, J shed 1 base, and the junction held 4 bases outside the gene matches. This CDR3 has 15 residues. Germline CDR1 is LNHNV and CDR2 is YYDKDF (reference sequence). In DNA form, the CDR3 reads TGTGCCACCAGCATGACACAGGGGAGCAATCAGCCCCAGCATTTT. Protein product: CATSMTQGSNQPQHF.

This chain connects TRBV20-1 to TRBJ2-1; tentatively, D is TRBD2 (6 bases). The CDR3 has 14 residues. CDR1 and CDR2 (germline): DFQATT, SNEGSKA (reference sequence). V was pared by 7 bases and J by 8 bases, with 21 bases between. The CDR3 sequence is CSELRPRLGYEQFF. Here the CDR3 DNA reads TGCAGTGAGTTGAGGCCCCGACTAGGATATGAGCAGTTCTTC.

This clonotype has at least ten counts. CDR3 in amino acids: CASSEVVPSGSQHF. CDR3 DNA sequence: TGTGCCAGCAGTGAAGTCGTACCTTCAGGGTCCCAGCATTTT. This chain uses TRBV6-1 with TRBJ1-5, with D possibly matching TRBD1 (5 bases). Deletions cut 1 base from V and 11 bases from J, with 15 bases between. From germline, CDR1 is MNHNS and CDR2 SASEGT. The CDR3 covers 14 residues.

Details on this clonotype: At one end, the junction sequence differs from germline, possibly due to a read error. The rearrangement links TRBV11-2 to TRBJ2-2; TRBD2 matches at 9 bases. The CDR3 loop spans 21 amino acids. Germline V gene data show CDR1 as SGHAT and CDR2 as FQNNGV. In DNA form, the CDR3 reads TGTGCCAGCAGCTTCCCACAGAGGGCCGACGTAGCGGGAGATAACACCTGGGAGCTGTTTTTT. It encodes CASSFPQRADVAGDNTWELFF.

This clonotype was seen repeatedly, ten times or more. The V gene is TRBV27, the J gene TRBJ2-7; D assignment may be TRBD1 or TRBD2 (5 bases each). This CDR3 is 13 amino acids long. V dropped 2 bases and J dropped 3 bases, with 8 bases sitting between them. The germline CDR1 and CDR2 sequences are MNHEY and SMNVEV (reference sequence). The DNA of the CDR3 is TGTGCCAGCAGTTTAAGGGACGGCTACGAGCAGTACTTC. Amino acids: CASSLRDGYEQYF.

V and J are TRBV28 and TRBJ2-7, with D possibly TRBD2 on 5 matching bases. CDR1 and CDR2 from the germline V gene are MDHEN and SYDVKM. Between the trimmed V and J ends, which lost 3 bases and 0 bases, there was a span of 9 bases. CDR3 length: 14 amino acids. This CDR3 reads CASSFPGSSYEQYF. As DNA, the CDR3 is TGTGCCAGCAGTTTTCCGGGAAGCTCCTACGAGCAGTACTTC.

This chain joins TRBV5-1 and TRBJ2-2; D unclear. This CDR3 region has 14 residues. Trimming took 3 bases from V and 1 from J, leaving 7 bases between them. The germline gives CDR1 SGHRS, CDR2 YFSETQ. The CDR3 nucleotides are TGCGCCAGCAGCTCGCTAGTGAACACCGGGGAGCTGTTTTTT. Protein: CASSSLVNTGELFF.

This clonotype was seen repeatedly, ten times or more. This chain connects TRBV11-2 to TRBJ2-4; D remains ambiguous. This CDR3 comprises 14 residues. Germline V CDR1 and CDR2: SGHAT, FQNNGV. The ends were cut back, 3 bases at V and 2 bases at J, with 8 bases in the middle. The CDR3 protein is CASSLSSSKNIQYF. The CDR3 DNA reads TGTGCCAGCAGCTTGTCTAGTTCCAAAAACATTCAGTACTTC.